What follows are 29 T cell receptor beta chains derived from one specimen sequenced in a study of control samples from healthy donors and cancer patients. Only in-frame clones appear in the TCRdb table, and some are missing; sequencing was by immunoSEQ multiplex PCR. The sample yields some 150,000 clones, around 93% seen once. The sequencing sample was made of blood. The receptors were sampled from a woman aged 60-75 years in good health.

This chain connects TRBV14 to TRBJ2-7, with unresolved D. Germline loops: CDR1 SGHDN, CDR2 FVKESK. Between the trimmed V and J ends, which lost 2 bases and 7 bases, there was a span of 15 bases. The CDR3 is 14 amino acids. The CDR3 bases are TGTGCCAGCAGCCAACTCAGGACCCATCGGGAGCAGTACTTC. Its protein is CASSQLRTHREQYF.

The chain uses TRBV7-9 and TRBJ1-2, with TRBD1 as a possible D gene (6 bases). Germline CDR1 and CDR2: SEHNR and FQNEAQ (reference sequence). V gave up 5 bases and J gave up 14 bases, with 24 bases separating them. The CDR3 totals 14 residues. The CDR3 DNA reads as TGTGCCAGCAGCGAGCAGGGGCCACGCAATACTTGGACCTTC. Translation gives CASSEQGPRNTWTF.

The V call is TRBV18, the J call TRBJ1-2; TRBD1 agrees at 7 bases. Germline lookup yields CDR1 KGHSH and CDR2 LQKENI. With 3 bases clipped from V and 4 bases from J, the junction kept 2 bases outside the gene matches. The CDR3 is made up of 13 amino acids. CDR3 amino acids: CASSPPGGYGYTF. The CDR3 DNA sequence: TGTGCCAGCTCACCTCCAGGGGGCTATGGCTACACCTTC.

V is TRBV27 and J is TRBJ1-1, with TRBD1 as a possible D gene (5 bases). This CDR3 region has 14 residues. The germline V gene has CDR1 MNHEY and CDR2 SMNVEV (reference sequence). Written as DNA, the CDR3 is TGTGCTAACACCCATTGGGGGGGGGACACTGAAGCTTTCTTT. This encodes CANTHWGGDTEAFF.

The chain's CDR3 is CASSSVSWGRNEKLFF. The CDR3 bases are TGTGCCAGCAGCTCCGTGTCTTGGGGGCGGAATGAAAAACTGTTTTTT. This chain uses TRBV5-6 with TRBJ1-4, with a weak D call TRBD1 (6 bases). V lost 3 bases and J 5 bases, leaving 17 bases between the germline ends. This CDR3 contains 16 residues. In germline, CDR1 is SGHDT, CDR2 YYEEEE.

This clone turned up a few times. The chain employs TRBV19 and TRBJ2-1, with 7 bases that match TRBD1. V lost 5 bases to trimming and J lost 9 bases; unmatched junction nucleotides: 7. CDR3 length: 13 amino acids. CDR1 is LNHDA and CDR2 is SQIVND in the germline V gene (reference sequence). In nucleotides, the CDR3 is TGTGCCAGTAGTTTAAACAGGGGTGGTGAGCAGTTCTTC. It encodes CASSLNRGGEQFF. The whole variable domain, filled in from reference TRBV19 and TRBJ2-1, reads DGGITQSPKYLFRKEGQNVTLSCEQNLNHDAMYWYRQDPGQGLRLIYYSQIVNDFQKGDIAEGYSVSREKKESFPLTVTSAQKNPTAFYLCASSLNRGGEQFFGPGTRLTVL.

This chain joins TRBV2 and TRBJ2-3; perhaps TRBD2 as D (5 bases). Per the germline V gene, CDR1 is SNHLY and CDR2 is FYNNEI. The CDR3 runs 13 residues. V lost 3 bases and J 2 bases, leaving 6 bases between the germline ends. The CDR3 here is CASSELATDTQYF. CDR3 DNA: TGTGCCAGCAGTGAGCTAGCCACAGATACGCAGTATTTT.

V and J are TRBV23-1 and TRBJ1-1; D uncertain. TRBV23-1 is an open reading frame, and its role is uncertain. The CDR3 totals 14 residues. Trimming stripped 5 bases from V and 1 base from J, with 11 bases between. The CDR3 region has the DNA TGCGCCAGCAGTACTAGAAGAGGGAACACTGAAGCTTTCTTT. It translates to CASSTRRGNTEAFF.

This chain uses TRBV6-5 with TRBJ1-3; tentatively, D is TRBD1 (5 bases). Trimming took off 0 bases at V and 1 base at J, with 10 bases between the two ends. The CDR3 runs to 16 residues. Germline lookup yields CDR1 MNHEY and CDR2 SVGAGI. The CDR3 loop reads CASSYSEGTSGNTIYF. The CDR3 nucleotides read TGTGCCAGCAGTTACTCGGAAGGGACGTCTGGAAACACCATATATTTT.

V and J are TRBV7-2 and TRBJ1-5; TRBD1 is a possible D gene (5 bases). V dropped 1 base and J dropped 1 base, with 8 bases sitting between them. CDR3 length: 15 residues. CDR1 is SGHTA and CDR2 is FQGNSA in the germline V gene. CDR3 residues: CASSLVWGSNQPQHF. CDR3 DNA: TGTGCCAGCAGCTTAGTTTGGGGGAGCAATCAGCCCCAGCATTTT. The full variable domain, its missing parts supplied by reference TRBV7-2 and TRBJ1-5, is GAGVSQSPSNKVTEKGKDVELRCDPISGHTALYWYRQSLGQGLEFLIYFQGNSAPDKSGLPSDRFSAERTGGSVSTLTIQRTQQEDSAVYLCASSLVWGSNQPQHFGDGTRLSIL.

This chain links TRBV11-2 with TRBJ1-1, with 7 nucleotides matching TRBD1. The CDR3 loop spans 13 amino acids. Germline assignment: CDR1 SGHAT and CDR2 FQNNGV. V lost 10 bases and J lost 2; bases outside the gene matches: 7. The CDR3 protein is CATGGQANTEAFF. The CDR3 coding sequence is TGTGCCACCGGAGGACAGGCCAACACTGAAGCTTTCTTT.

The chain employs TRBV7-3 and TRBJ2-3; no definite D call. The CDR3 has 13 amino acids. Deletions cut 4 bases from V and 2 bases from J, with 7 bases between. Germline assignment: CDR1 SGHTA and CDR2 FQGTGA. Written as DNA, the CDR3 is TGTGCCAGCAGCTCCGGTTCCACAGATACGCAGTATTTT. Translating it yields CASSSGSTDTQYF.

The chain has TRBV5-1 and TRBJ1-4; a weak D match, TRBD1 (5 bases). Germline CDR1 reads SGHRS; CDR2 reads YFSETQ. Trimming stripped 1 base from V and 3 bases from J, with 7 bases between. The CDR3 length is 14 residues. CDR3 bases: TGCGCCAGCAGCTTGTGGGGGTCTAATGAAAAACTGTTTTTT. It encodes CASSLWGSNEKLFF.

This chain links TRBV27 with TRBJ1-5, with D hard to call. Germline V gene lookup returns CDR1 MNHEY and CDR2 SMNVEV (reference sequence). Trimming cost V 6 bases and J 2 bases, with 20 bases left between them. This CDR3 contains 17 residues. The CDR3 DNA sequence: TGTGCCAGCAGCCCCAAGCTGGGTATTGGGCGCAATCAGCCCCAGCATTTT. It yields the protein CASSPKLGIGRNQPQHF.

The chain recombines TRBV7-2 with TRBJ2-1, with a weak D call TRBD2 (5 bases). Germline V gene data show CDR1 as SGHTA and CDR2 as FQGNSA. The CDR3 covers 15 residues. V lost 5 bases to trimming and J lost 8 bases, with 19 bases between them. CDR3 region: CASSPTDYFIDEQFF. CDR3 bases: TGTGCCAGCAGCCCGACTGACTATTTTATCGATGAGCAGTTCTTC.

The chain links TRBV4-2 to TRBJ1-1; TRBD1 might be the D (5 bases). This CDR3 contains 19 residues. CDR1 is LGHNA and CDR2 is YNFKEQ in the germline V gene. The V end lost 1 base, the J end lost 1 base, and 22 bases lay between the germline ends. The CDR3 DNA reads TGTGCCAGCAGCCAAGTACAGTGGGGGGGGAAGATGGAGAACACTGAAGCTTTCTTT. Translating gives CASSQVQWGGKMENTEAFF.

The V and J genes are TRBV5-4 and TRBJ2-1; D not resolved. V lost 5 bases, J lost 7 bases, and 25 bases lay in between. The germline V gene encodes CDR1 SGHNT and CDR2 YYREEE (reference sequence). The CDR3 extends over 17 amino acids. The CDR3 region has the DNA TGTGCCAGCAGTAAAAGCCGGGCAAATCTTTTTGTGAATGAGCAGTTCTTC. This translates into CASSKSRANLFVNEQFF. Drawing the rest from reference TRBV5-4 and TRBJ2-1, the complete variable domain is ETGVTQSPTHLIKTRGQQVTLRCSSQSGHNTVSWYQQALGQGPQFIFQYYREEENGRGNFPPRFSGLQFPNYSSELNVNALELDDSALYLCASSKSRANLFVNEQFFGPGTRLTVL.

The chain is built from TRBV4-1 and TRBJ1-2; 12 nucleotides line up with TRBD1. J gave up 6 bases and V 2 bases, and 13 bases lay outside the gene matches. Germline CDR1 MGHRA, CDR2 YSYEKL. The CDR3 consists of 18 residues. The CDR3 loop reads CASSQFSSSGQGANGYTF. The CDR3 DNA is TGCGCCAGCAGCCAATTCTCTTCCTCGGGACAGGGGGCCAATGGCTACACCTTC.

The chain is built from TRBV2 and TRBJ1-3; no definite D call. Trimming left V 2 bases short and J 1 base short, with 15 bases between. Germline V gene sequence: CDR1 SNHLY, CDR2 FYNNEI. This CDR3 region has 17 residues. CDR3 DNA sequence: TGTGCCAGCAGTGAAATTCGGGCGCGGGTTTCTGGAAACACCATATATTTT. It is translated as CASSEIRARVSGNTIYF. The variable domain in full, with the rest retrieved from reference TRBV2 and TRBJ1-3, is EPEVTQTPSHQVTQMGQEVILRCVPISNHLYFYWYRQILGQKVEFLVSFYNNEISEKSEIFDDQFSVERPDGSNFTLKIRSTKLEDSAMYFCASSEIRARVSGNTIYFGEGSWLTVV.

The gene calls are TRBV2 and TRBJ2-2; D is possibly TRBD1 or TRBD2 (5 bases each). Germline lookup yields CDR1 SNHLY and CDR2 FYNNEI. V lost 6 bases, J lost 4 bases, and 12 bases lay in between. The length of the CDR3 is 14 residues. CDR3 in DNA: TGTGCCAGCAGGGGGGATTATCTCACCGGGGAGCTGTTTTTT. Encoded protein: CASRGDYLTGELFF.

The chain links TRBV18 to TRBJ2-3; 12 bases are a match to TRBD2. The CDR3 is made up of 20 amino acids. The V and J ends lost 4 bases and 0 bases, in that order; junction bases with no gene match: 14. The germline CDR1 and CDR2 sequences are KGHSH and LQKENI. CDR3 residues: CASSLLPRLAGAPSTDTQYF. The CDR3 DNA reads as TGTGCCAGCTCACTCCTACCGAGACTAGCGGGGGCGCCCAGCACAGATACGCAGTATTTT.

A single count supports this clone. This CDR3 reads CASSWGTSGERATQYF. The CDR3 DNA follows: TGCGCCAGCAGCTGGGGGACTAGCGGGGAGCGTGCGACCCAGTACTTC. V usage is TRBV5-1 and J usage is TRBJ2-5; 13 positions match TRBD2. CDR1 SGHRS and CDR2 YFSETQ come from the germline V gene. The CDR3 totals 16 residues. V shed 3 bases, J shed 7 bases, and the junction held 9 bases outside the gene matches.

V gene TRBV27 combines with J gene TRBJ1-1; D is unclear. The CDR3 contains 13 residues. Germline assignment: CDR1 MNHEY and CDR2 SMNVEV (reference sequence). The V gene lost 6 bases and the J gene lost 1 base, with 9 bases spanning the gap. The CDR3 DNA reads as TGTGCCAGCAGCTCGTTCGGGAACACTGAAGCTTTCTTT. Protein product: CASSSFGNTEAFF.

The chain has TRBV4-2 and TRBJ1-3; a possible D gene is TRBD1 (5 bases). With 1 base removed from V and 8 bases from J, the gap between germline ends came to 12 bases. CDR3 length equals 14 residues. From germline, CDR1 is LGHNA and CDR2 YNFKEQ. CDR3 nucleotides: TGTGCCAGCAGCCAAGGTCAGGGTCGAGACACCATATATTTT. This translates into CASSQGQGRDTIYF.

The V and J genes are TRBV7-9 and TRBJ2-6; D is undetermined. V lost 4 bases, J lost 0 bases, and 16 bases lay in between. The germline CDR1 and CDR2 sequences are SEHNR and FQNEAQ (reference sequence). This CDR3 has 18 residues. The chain's CDR3 is CASSYKDVWSSGANVLTF. In DNA, the CDR3 is TGTGCCAGCAGCTATAAAGACGTATGGAGCTCTGGGGCCAACGTCCTGACTTTC.

In its sample, this clone was seen once. This chain links TRBV4-3 with TRBJ1-2; D call uncertain. Germline V gene sequence: CDR1 LGHNA, CDR2 YSLEER. This CDR3 contains 15 residues. V lost 0 bases, J lost 7 bases, and 15 bases lay in between. The CDR3 coding sequence is TGCGCCAGCAGCCAAGATCAACAGAGAGGCAGTGGCTACACCTTC. Protein sequence: CASSQDQQRGSGYTF.

The chain carries TRBV6-4 and TRBJ2-1; D remains ambiguous. Germline lookup yields CDR1 MRHNA and CDR2 SNTAGT. Deletions cut 2 bases from V and 4 bases from J, with 9 bases between. This CDR3 region has 14 residues. The CDR3 DNA reads as TGTGCCAGCAGTGACGGGAATCGTTACAATGAGCAGTTCTTC. It is translated as CASSDGNRYNEQFF.

The CDR3 spells CASSLSFETQYF. The CDR3 region has the DNA TGTGCCAGCAGCTTATCGTTTGAGACCCAGTACTTC. This rearrangement joins TRBV7-2 to TRBJ2-5; no definite D call. The germline gives CDR1 SGHTA, CDR2 FQGNSA. The CDR3 runs to 12 residues. V was pared by 2 bases and J by 5 bases, with 6 bases between.

V and J are TRBV6-6 and TRBJ1-1; D ambiguous. This CDR3 spans 13 amino acids. Germline CDR1 reads MNHNY; CDR2 reads SVGAGI (reference sequence). The germline V and J ends were trimmed by 2 bases and 1 base, with 5 bases remaining between them. The CDR3 DNA is TGTGCCAGCAGTTACGCGGGGAACACTGAAGCTTTCTTT. It yields the protein CASSYAGNTEAFF.